In this sample, the clone carrying this TCR beta chain turned up many times. The sample originates from a study of patients and donors after allogeneic stem cell transplantation. TCRdb passed the RT-PCR reads through MiXCR, listing each CDR3 protein once. Among about 160,000 distinct CDR3 sequences listed, 30% were seen once. CDR3 size: 15 residues. Germline-derived CDR1 and CDR2 are LGHDT and YNNKEL (reference sequence). The V end was cut by 3 bases, the J end by 1 base, with 10 bases between. The chain has TRBV3-1 and TRBJ1-3; perhaps TRBD1 as D (5 bases). This receptor was taken from a human donor who was either an allogeneic HSCT recipient or a stem cell or donor lymphocyte infusion donor (not recorded which). It is not recorded whose cells these are; they may come from a transplant donor. The source material was blood, either unsorted or a sorted T cell fraction (not recorded which). The CDR3 bases are TGTGCCAGCAGCCACGGGGCCGGATCTGGAAACACCATATATTTT. Encoded protein: CASSHGAGSGNTIYF.